Relative to its sample, the clone carrying this TCR beta chain is medium-sized. No antigen is known for it. An end of the junction does not agree with germline; a read error may underlie this. The CDR3 is 11 amino acids. Germline CDR1 is SNHLY and CDR2 is FYNNEI. These data belong to a study of Tregs in tolerant kidney transplant recipients. Findings of the study overall: Some patients' samples used different primers over time, so nucleotide sequences weren't comparable.

The method was immunoSEQ multiplex PCR; TCRdb's version includes in-frame clones alone and lacks a portion of them. The sample lists 110,000 or so clones, almost 90% seen once, with nearly 0.35% in the top ten. Thawed PBMCs were FACS-sorted into unstimulated CD4+CD25+CD127- regulatory T cells, CD4+CD25- non-regulatory cells, CD4 and CD8 cells. The clonotype was recovered from a human donor who received a combined kidney and bone marrow transplant. The material sequenced was CD4+ T cells from blood, taken before the transplant. The gene calls are TRBV2 and TRBJ1-1, with 7 bases fitting TRBD1. The CDR3, as DNA: TGTGCCAGCAGTGGATATACGGGACAGACGTTT. It yields the protein CASSGYTGQTF.